This T cell receptor (beta chain) emerged from a study of CD8 T cells in Susac syndrome. The trim removed 0 bases at V and 4 bases at J, leaving 10 bases unmatched. The CDR3 is 17 residues long. Germline V gene sequence: CDR1 LGHNA, CDR2 YSLEER. With random hexamers, reverse transcription was performed on about 0.5 to 1 ug of RNA. Multiplex PCR with immunoSEQ amplified the TCR beta CDR3 across 54 Vbeta and 13 Jbeta. From the immunoSEQ multiplex PCR reads, TCRdb called clonotypes with MiXCR, one entry per CDR3 protein. The table lists fewer than 80,000 distinct CDR3 sequences, around 93% of them singletons, with roughly 0.22% in the top ten. From blood CD8+ and CD4+ T cells, TCR beta sequences were generated. Healthy donors constituted the controls, which were matched for age and sex. Through negative isolation, CD4+ and CD8+ T cells were obtained, while TEMRA cells were enriched using FACS.

This chain joins TRBV4-3 and TRBJ1-1; 8 bases are shared with TRBD1. The sample taken for sequencing was CD8+ T cells from PBMCs. This clonotype was obtained from a human donor in good health. The CDR3 bases are TGCGCCAGCAGCCAAGATCATAGCGGGACAGGCTTCACTGAAGCTTTCTTT. This codes for CASSQDHSGTGFTEAFF.